The entry below gives a single TCR beta chain sequence along with its context. Its cognate antigen is unknown. Generated by immunoSEQ multiplex PCR, the TCRdb table keeps only in-frame clones and is missing some. The sample shows over 45,000 clones, less than 80% of them seen only once. This sample is part of a study of radiotherapy plus CTLA-4 blockade in lung cancer. Looking at the study overall: Of the patients, over 15% showed objective responses and approximately 34% attained disease control. Findings of the study overall: Response, reportedly, was best predicted by interferon-beta along with early blood T cell clone dynamics. Radiotherapy with ipilimumab was followed by blood expansion of tumor-derived clones.

Focal radiation was given together with CTLA-4 blockade (ipilimumab) to patients with chemo-refractory metastatic non-small-cell lung cancer. This receptor was obtained from a human donor with non-small cell lung cancer who had a complete response to radiotherapy plus ipilimumab. The sample consisted of peripheral blood, taken from a patient treated with radiotherapy plus ipilimumab.

CDR3: CASSFTGPTFPLHF. The CDR3 DNA reads as TGTGCCAGCAGTTTCACCGGTCCGACTTTTCCCCTCCACTTT. This chain links TRBV27 with TRBJ1-6; D is ambiguous. CDR1 and CDR2 from the germline V gene are MNHEY and SMNVEV (reference sequence). This CDR3 is 14 amino acids long. V gave up 3 bases and J gave up 13 bases, with 16 bases separating them.